In this sample, the clone carrying this TCR beta chain turned up a few times. TCRbeta library construction was performed incorporating unique molecular identifiers. TCRdb reprocessed the PCR reads with MiXCR, giving one entry per CDR3 protein. Among about a million distinct CDR3 sequences listed, about 29% were seen once. Losses at the gene ends were 8 bases for V and 7 bases for J; bases not matched to a gene: 11. The CDR3 is 15 residues long. The germline gives CDR1 SNHLY, CDR2 FYNNEI. The data belong to a study of T-cell reconstitution after alpha-beta-depleted transplantation in children. The origin of this receptor is a boy younger than two who had a stem cell transplant for SCID, so the T cells may come from the graft donor. The rearrangement uses TRBV2 and TRBJ2-1; 10 nucleotides line up with TRBD2. The starting material was PBMCs, mostly from graft donor cells, obtained 360 days after TCRalphabeta/CD19-depleted stem cell transplant. The CDR3 is CASLGLAGAGNEQFF. CDR3 sequence (DNA): TGTGCCAGCTTGGGGCTAGCGGGGGCGGGGAATGAGCAGTTCTTC. The full variable domain, its missing parts supplied by reference TRBV2 and TRBJ2-1, is EPEVTQTPSHQVTQMGQEVILRCVPISNHLYFYWYRQILGQKVEFLVSFYNNEISEKSEIFDDQFSVERPDGSNFTLKIRSTKLEDSAMYFCASLGLAGAGNEQFFGPGTRLTVL.